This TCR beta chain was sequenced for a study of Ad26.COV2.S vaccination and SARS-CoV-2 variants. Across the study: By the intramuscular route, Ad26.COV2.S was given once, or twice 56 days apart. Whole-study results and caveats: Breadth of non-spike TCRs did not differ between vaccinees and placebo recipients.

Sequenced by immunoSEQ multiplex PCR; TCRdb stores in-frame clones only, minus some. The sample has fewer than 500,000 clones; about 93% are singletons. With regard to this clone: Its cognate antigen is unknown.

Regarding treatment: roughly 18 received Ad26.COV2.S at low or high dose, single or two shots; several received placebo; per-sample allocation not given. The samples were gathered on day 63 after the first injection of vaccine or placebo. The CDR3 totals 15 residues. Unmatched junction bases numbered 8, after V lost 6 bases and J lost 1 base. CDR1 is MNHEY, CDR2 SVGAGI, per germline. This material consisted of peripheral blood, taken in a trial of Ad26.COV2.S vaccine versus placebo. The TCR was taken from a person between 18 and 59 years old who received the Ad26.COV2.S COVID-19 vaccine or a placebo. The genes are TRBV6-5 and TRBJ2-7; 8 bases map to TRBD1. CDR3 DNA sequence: TGTGCCAGCAGCAAGGACAGGGATCGATCCTACGAGCAGTACTTC. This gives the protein CASSKDRDRSYEQYF.